This T cell receptor beta chain was captured by sequencing in a study of cytomegalovirus exposure and HLA in healthy donors. A remark on this clone: Its target is not known.

Findings of the study overall: Most TCR sequences showed up rarely, but some public TCRs showed up in many donors. Cytomegalovirus status was reportedly diagnosed by the classifier with high sensitivity and specificity. The authors listed around 150 TCR beta chains as cytomegalovirus-associated.

The donors were in the roughly 120-subject validation cohort; that cohort was separate from the roughly 680-subject first cohort. Germline V gene data show CDR1 as LGHNA and CDR2 as YSLEER. The CDR3 is made up of 15 amino acids. The germline V and J ends were trimmed by 0 bases and 2 bases, with 11 bases remaining between them. The repertoire was sequenced with immunoSEQ multiplex PCR; TCRdb's copy has only in-frame clones and lacks some. This table holds 150,000 to 200,000 clones, roughly 80% found once. The sequence came from a man under 40 in good health and CMV-seropositive. This rearrangement joins TRBV4-3 to TRBJ2-7; the D gene is possibly TRBD1 (5 bases). Source material: PBMCs. The CDR3 region has the DNA TGCGCCAGCAGCCAAGATACAAGGGGAACCTACGAGCAGTACTTC. Translating gives CASSQDTRGTYEQYF.